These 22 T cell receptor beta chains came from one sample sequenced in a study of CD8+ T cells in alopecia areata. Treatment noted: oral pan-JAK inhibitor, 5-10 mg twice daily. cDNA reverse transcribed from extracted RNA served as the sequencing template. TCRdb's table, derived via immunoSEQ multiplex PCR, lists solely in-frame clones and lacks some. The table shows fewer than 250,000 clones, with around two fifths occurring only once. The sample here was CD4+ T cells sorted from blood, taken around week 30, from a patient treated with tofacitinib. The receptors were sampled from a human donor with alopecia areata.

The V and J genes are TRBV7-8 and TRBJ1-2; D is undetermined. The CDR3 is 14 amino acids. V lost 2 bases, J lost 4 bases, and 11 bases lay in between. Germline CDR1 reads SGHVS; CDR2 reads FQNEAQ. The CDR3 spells CASSLFDLLYGYTF. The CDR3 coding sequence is TGTGCCAGCAGCTTATTCGATCTCCTCTATGGCTACACCTTC.

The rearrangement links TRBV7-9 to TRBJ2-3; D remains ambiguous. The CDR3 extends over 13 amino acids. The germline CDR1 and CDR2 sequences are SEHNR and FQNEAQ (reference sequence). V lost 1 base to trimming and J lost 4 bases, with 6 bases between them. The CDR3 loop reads CASSLDRADTQYF. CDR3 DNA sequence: TGTGCCAGCAGCTTAGACCGCGCAGATACGCAGTATTTT.

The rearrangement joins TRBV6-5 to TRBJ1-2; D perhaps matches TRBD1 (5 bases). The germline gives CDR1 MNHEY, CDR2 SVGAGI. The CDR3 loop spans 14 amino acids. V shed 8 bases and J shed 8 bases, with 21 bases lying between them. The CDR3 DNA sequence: TGTGCCAGCTACCCCGGGGGGTTAACCGTCGGCTACACCTTC. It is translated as CASYPGGLTVGYTF.

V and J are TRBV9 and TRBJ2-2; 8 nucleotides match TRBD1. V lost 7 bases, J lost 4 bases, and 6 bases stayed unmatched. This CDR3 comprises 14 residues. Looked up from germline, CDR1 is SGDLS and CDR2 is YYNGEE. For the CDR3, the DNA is TGTGCCAGCGGACAGGGTTGGGGCACCGGGGAGCTGTTTTTT. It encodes CASGQGWGTGELFF.

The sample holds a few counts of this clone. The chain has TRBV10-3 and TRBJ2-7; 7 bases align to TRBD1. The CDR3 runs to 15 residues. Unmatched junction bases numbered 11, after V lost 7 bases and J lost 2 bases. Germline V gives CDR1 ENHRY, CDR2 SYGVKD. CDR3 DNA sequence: TGTGCCATCAATCCTAGGACAGGAGATACCTACGAGCAGTACTTC. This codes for CAINPRTGDTYEQYF.

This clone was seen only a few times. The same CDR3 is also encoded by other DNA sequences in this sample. The DNA of the CDR3 is TGTGCCTGGAGTTTAAGATACGAGCAGTACTTC. It specifies CAWSLRYEQYF. The chain uses TRBV30 and TRBJ2-7; the D is unclear. CDR1 and CDR2 (germline): GTSNPN, SVGIG (reference sequence). The CDR3 is made up of 11 amino acids. Trimming stripped 2 bases from V and 4 bases from J, with 6 bases between.

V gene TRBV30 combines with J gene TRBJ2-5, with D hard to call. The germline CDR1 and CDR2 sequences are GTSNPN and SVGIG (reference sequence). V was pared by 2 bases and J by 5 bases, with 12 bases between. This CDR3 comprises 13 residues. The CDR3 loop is CAWSSGLSETQYF. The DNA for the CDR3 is TGTGCCTGGAGTTCGGGCCTTTCGGAGACCCAGTACTTC.

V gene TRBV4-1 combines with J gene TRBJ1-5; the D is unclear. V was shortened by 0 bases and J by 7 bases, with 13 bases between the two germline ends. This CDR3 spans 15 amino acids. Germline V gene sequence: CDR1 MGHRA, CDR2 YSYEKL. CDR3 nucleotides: TGCGCCAGCAGCCAAGAGGGTGGGGTAAGGCAGCCCCAGCATTTT. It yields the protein CASSQEGGVRQPQHF.

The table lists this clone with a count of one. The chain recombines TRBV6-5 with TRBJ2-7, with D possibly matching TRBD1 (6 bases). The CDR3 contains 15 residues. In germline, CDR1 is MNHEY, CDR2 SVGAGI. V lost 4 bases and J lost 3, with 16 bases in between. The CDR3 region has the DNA TGTGCCAGCAGTTTCACCCAGACAGGTTACTACGAGCAGTACTTC. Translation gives CASSFTQTGYYEQYF.

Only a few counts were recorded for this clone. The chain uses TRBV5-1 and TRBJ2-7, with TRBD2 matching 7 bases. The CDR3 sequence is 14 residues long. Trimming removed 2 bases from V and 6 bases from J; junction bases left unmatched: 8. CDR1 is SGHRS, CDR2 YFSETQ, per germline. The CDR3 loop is CASSFRLAPSEQYF. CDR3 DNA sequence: TGCGCCAGCAGCTTCCGACTAGCACCTTCCGAGCAGTACTTC.

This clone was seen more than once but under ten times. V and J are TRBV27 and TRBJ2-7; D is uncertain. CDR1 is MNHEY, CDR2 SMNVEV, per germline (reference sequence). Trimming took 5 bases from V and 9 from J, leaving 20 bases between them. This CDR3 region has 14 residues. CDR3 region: CASSPAFADVGQYF. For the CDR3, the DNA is TGTGCCAGCAGTCCCGCGTTCGCAGATGTAGGGCAGTACTTC.

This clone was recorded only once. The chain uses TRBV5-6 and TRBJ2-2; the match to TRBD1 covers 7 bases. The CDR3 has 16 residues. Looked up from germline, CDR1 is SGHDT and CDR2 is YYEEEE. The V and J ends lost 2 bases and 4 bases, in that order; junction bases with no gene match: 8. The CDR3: CASSFLGRGTTGELFF. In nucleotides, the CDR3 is TGTGCCAGCAGCTTCCTTGGCAGGGGGACCACCGGGGAGCTGTTTTTT.

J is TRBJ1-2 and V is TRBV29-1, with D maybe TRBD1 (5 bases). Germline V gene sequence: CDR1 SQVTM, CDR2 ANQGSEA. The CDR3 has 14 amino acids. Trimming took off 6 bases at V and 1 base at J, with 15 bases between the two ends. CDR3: CSVRGQGVNYGYTF. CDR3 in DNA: TGCAGCGTCCGAGGGCAGGGAGTTAACTATGGCTACACCTTC.

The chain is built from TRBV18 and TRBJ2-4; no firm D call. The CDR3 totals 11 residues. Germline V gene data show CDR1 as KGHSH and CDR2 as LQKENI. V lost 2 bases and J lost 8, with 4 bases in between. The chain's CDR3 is CASSPIDIQYF. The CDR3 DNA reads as TGTGCCAGCTCACCAATAGACATTCAGTACTTC.

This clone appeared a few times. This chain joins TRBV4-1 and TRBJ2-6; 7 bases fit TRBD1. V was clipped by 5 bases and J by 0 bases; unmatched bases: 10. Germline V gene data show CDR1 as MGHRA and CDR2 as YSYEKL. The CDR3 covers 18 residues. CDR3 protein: CASSLQGPPLSGANVLTF. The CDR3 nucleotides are TGCGCCAGCAGCTTACAGGGGCCTCCCCTCTCTGGGGCCAACGTCCTGACTTTC.

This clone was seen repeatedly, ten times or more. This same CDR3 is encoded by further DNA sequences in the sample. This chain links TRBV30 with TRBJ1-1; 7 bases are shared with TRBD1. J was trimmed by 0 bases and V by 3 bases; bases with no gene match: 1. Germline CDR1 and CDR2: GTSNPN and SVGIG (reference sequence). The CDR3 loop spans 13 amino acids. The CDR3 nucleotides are TGTGCCTGGAGGGGACAGCTGAACACTGAAGCTTTCTTT. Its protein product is CAWRGQLNTEAFF. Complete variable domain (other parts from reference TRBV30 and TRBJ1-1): SQTIHQWPATLVQPVGSPLSLECTVEGTSNPNLYWYRQAAGRGLQLLFYSVGIGQISSEVPQNLSASRPQDRQFILSSKKLLLSDSGFYLCAWRGQLNTEAFFGQGTRLTVV.

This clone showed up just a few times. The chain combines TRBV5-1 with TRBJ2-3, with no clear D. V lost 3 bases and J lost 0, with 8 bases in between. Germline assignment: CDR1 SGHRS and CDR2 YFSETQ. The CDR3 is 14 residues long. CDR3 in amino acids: CASSYGSSTDTQYF. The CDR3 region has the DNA TGCGCCAGCAGCTACGGAAGTAGCACAGATACGCAGTATTTT.

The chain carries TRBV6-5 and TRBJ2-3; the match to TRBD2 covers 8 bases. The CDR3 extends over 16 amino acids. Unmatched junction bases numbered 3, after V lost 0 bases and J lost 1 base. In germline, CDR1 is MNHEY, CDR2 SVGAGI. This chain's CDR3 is CASSYSSGARTDTQYF. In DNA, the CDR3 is TGTGCCAGCAGTTACTCTAGCGGGGCTCGCACAGATACGCAGTATTTT.

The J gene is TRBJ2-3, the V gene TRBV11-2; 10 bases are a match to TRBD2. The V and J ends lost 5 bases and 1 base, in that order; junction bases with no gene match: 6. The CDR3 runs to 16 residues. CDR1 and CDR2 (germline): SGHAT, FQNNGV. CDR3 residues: CASSPLSGRRTDTQYF. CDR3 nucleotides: TGTGCCAGCAGCCCCCTTAGCGGGAGGCGCACAGATACGCAGTATTTT.

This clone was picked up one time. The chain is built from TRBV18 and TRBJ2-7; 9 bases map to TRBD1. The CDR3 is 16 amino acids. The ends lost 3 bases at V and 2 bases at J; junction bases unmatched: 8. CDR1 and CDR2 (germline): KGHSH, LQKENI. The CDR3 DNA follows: TGTGCCAGCTCACCCCCACAGGGGGCGAGGACCTACGAGCAGTACTTC. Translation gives CASSPPQGARTYEQYF.

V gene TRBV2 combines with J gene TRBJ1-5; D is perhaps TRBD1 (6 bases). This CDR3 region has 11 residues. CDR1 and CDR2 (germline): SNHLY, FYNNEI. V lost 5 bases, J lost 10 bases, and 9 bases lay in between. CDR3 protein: CASSTGSPQHF. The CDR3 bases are TGTGCCAGCAGTACAGGGAGCCCCCAGCATTTT.

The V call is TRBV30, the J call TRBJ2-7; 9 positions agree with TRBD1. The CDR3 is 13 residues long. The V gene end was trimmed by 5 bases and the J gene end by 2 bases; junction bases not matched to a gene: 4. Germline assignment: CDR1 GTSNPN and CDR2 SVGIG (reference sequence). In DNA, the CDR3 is TGTGCCTGGGACCGGGACAGGGCCTACGAGCAGTACTTC. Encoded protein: CAWDRDRAYEQYF.